Shown below are 4 T cell receptor beta chains from a single sample sequenced in a study of shared clonotypes between healthy human individuals. Measured with immunoSEQ multiplex PCR; TCRdb has only the in-frame clones, and not every one. Of millions of clones in the sample, approximately 94% were seen once. Specimen: naive CD4+ T cells sorted from blood. Subset reported: CD45RA+ positively selected. Every receptor here comes from a young man in good health.

The genes are TRBV18 and TRBJ1-6; D gene ambiguous. Trimming pared 2 bases from V and 7 bases from J, leaving 12 bases between. The CDR3 sequence is 15 residues long. Germline CDR1 reads KGHSH; CDR2 reads LQKENI. The CDR3 DNA is TGTGCCAGCTCACCATTAGTCGTCGGCAATTCACCCCTCCACTTT. It codes for CASSPLVVGNSPLHF.

The CDR3 nucleotides are TGTGCCAGCAGTTTAAAGAAAAACGCTTTCTTT. Protein: CASSLKKNAFF. V gene TRBV28 combines with J gene TRBJ1-1, with unresolved D. The germline gives CDR1 MDHEN, CDR2 SYDVKM. The CDR3 loop spans 11 amino acids. V lost 2 bases and J lost 11, with 9 bases in between.

The V gene is TRBV4-3, the J gene TRBJ1-2; D not certain. Germline V lookup: CDR1 LGHNA, CDR2 YSLEER. The CDR3 totals 15 residues. Trimming stripped 0 bases from V and 2 bases from J, with 10 bases between. The CDR3 coding sequence is TGCGCCAGCAGCCAAGAGCGGGGAGGAAACTATGGCTACACCTTC. Translation gives CASSQERGGNYGYTF.

The chain combines TRBV4-3 with TRBJ2-3, with D uncertain. V was shortened by 1 base and J by 9 bases, with 14 bases between the two germline ends. The CDR3 length is 14 residues. The germline V gene encodes CDR1 LGHNA and CDR2 YSLEER. DNA of the CDR3: TGCGCCAGCAGCCAAGTCTCAAGGAACCCCACGCAGTATTTT. Its protein product is CASSQVSRNPTQYF.